This TCR beta chain is drawn from a study of CD4 T cells in relation to SARS-CoV-2 and coronaviruses. CDR3 length: 15 amino acids. With 4 bases removed from V and 2 bases from J, the gap between germline ends came to 15 bases. Germline V lookup: CDR1 SGHVS, CDR2 FNYEAQ. The unexposed donors gave CD4+ T cells in about 2010-2019, prior to COVID-19. Isolation of CD4+ T cells took place after around eleven days in culture. As cell numbers allowed, unexposed-donor CD4+ T cells faced SARS-CoV-2 S/N and four cold-coronavirus spikes. Here immunoSEQ multiplex PCR was the method, and the copy in TCRdb shows in-frame clones only, minus some. The sample holds some 16,000 clones, over 75% seen once. A note on this clone: Its antigen is currently unknown.

The chain uses TRBV7-6 and TRBJ2-7; the D gene is possibly TRBD2 (6 bases). This TCR was sampled from a human donor in good health. Sample: CD4+ T cells from PBMCs, cultured in vitro. The CDR3 loop reads CASSSLEAGPYEQYF. As DNA, the CDR3 is TGTGCCAGCAGCTCTTTGGAGGCGGGACCCTACGAGCAGTACTTC.